This record covers a single TCR beta chain. The antigen is undetermined. The data were taken from a study of breast tumors, draining lymph nodes, adjacent tissues. Trimming removed 2 bases from V and 2 bases from J, with 9 bases in between. CDR3 length equals 14 residues. CDR1 is LNHDA, CDR2 SQIVND, per germline (reference sequence). Axillary draining lymph nodes of breast cancer patients supplied the node samples. Whole-study results and caveats: Tumor repertoires ranked between lymph nodes and nontumor tissue in diversity, with V and J gene preferences.

TCRdb re-analysed the multiplex PCR reads in MiXCR, keeping a single row per CDR3 protein. The sample carries roughly 130,000 distinct CDR3 sequences, about 20% recorded once. The chain carries TRBV19 and TRBJ2-5, with a weak D call TRBD2 (6 bases). Input material: axillary lymph node tissue. The source of this sequence is a female donor with breast cancer. Some clones in this sample may be carry-over from other donors' samples. The CDR3 region has the DNA TGTGCCAGTAGTATAATGGGGGGTCAAGAGACCCAGTACTTC. Protein: CASSIMGGQETQYF.